This record covers a single T cell receptor (beta chain). Researchers took RNA transcripts and amplified the TCR beta CDR3 regions from them. Researchers ran a first-round RT-PCR on the TCR CDR3 using the HTBI primer set. MiXCR, applied by TCRdb to the multiplex PCR reads, yields one record per CDR3 protein. Of about 290,000 distinct CDR3 sequences listed, around 13% are singletons. Germline CDR1 reads SGHTA; CDR2 reads FQGNSA. V was trimmed by 5 bases and J by 2 bases, leaving 13 bases between them. The CDR3 is 16 amino acids. The data derive from a study of T cells in Graves' hyperthyroidism and ophthalmopathy.

The J gene is TRBJ2-6, the V gene TRBV7-2; D assignment may be TRBD1 or TRBD2 (7 bases each). The clonotype originates from a woman between 35 and 50 years old with Graves' hyperthyroidism. Sequenced: blood. In nucleotides, the CDR3 is TGTGCCAGCAGCACCCAGGGGGGGGCTGGGGCCAACGTCCTGACTTTC. It translates to CASSTQGGAGANVLTF.